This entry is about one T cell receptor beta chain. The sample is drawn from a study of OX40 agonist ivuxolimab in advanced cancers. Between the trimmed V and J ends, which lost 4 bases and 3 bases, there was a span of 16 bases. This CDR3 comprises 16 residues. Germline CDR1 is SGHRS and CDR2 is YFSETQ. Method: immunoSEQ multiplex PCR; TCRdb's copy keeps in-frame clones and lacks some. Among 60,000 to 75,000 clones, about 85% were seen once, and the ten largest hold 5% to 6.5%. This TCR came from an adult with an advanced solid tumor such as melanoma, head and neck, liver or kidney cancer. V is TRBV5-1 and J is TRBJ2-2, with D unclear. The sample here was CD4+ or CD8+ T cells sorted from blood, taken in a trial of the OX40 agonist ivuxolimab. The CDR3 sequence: CASSPRLLRDTGELFF. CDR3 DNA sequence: TGCGCCAGCAGCCCCCGACTCCTTCGGGACACCGGGGAGCTGTTTTTT.